A single sample is the source of the 25 T cell receptor beta chains below, sequenced in a study of blood T cell repertoires in COVID-19. Data came from immunoSEQ multiplex PCR; TCRdb stores just in-frame clones and leaves some out. The data contain approximately 37,000 clones, approximately 86% of them singletons. Sequencing was performed on peripheral blood. Receptors originate from a man aged 35-49 years with active COVID-19.

The chain recombines TRBV5-1 with TRBJ2-7; TRBD1 matches 7 bases. The CDR3 is 14 residues long. The J segment lost 4 bases and the V segment lost 4 bases, leaving 8 bases of the junction unmatched. Germline values: CDR1 SGHRS, CDR2 YFSETQ. The CDR3 coding sequence is TGCGCCAGCAGCCTCGCCCACAGGGGTTACGAGCAGTACTTC. Protein product: CASSLAHRGYEQYF.

The CDR3 nucleotides are TGTGCCAGCAGTGAAAGGAAGGGCGGGGGGTTCTTC. Its translation: CASSERKGGGFF. The rearrangement links TRBV2 to TRBJ2-1; 7 nucleotides line up with TRBD2. V was pared by 2 bases and J by 15 bases, with 7 bases of the junction left unmatched. The germline V gene has CDR1 SNHLY and CDR2 FYNNEI. This CDR3 region has 12 residues. Based on the CDR3 plus reference TRBV2 and TRBJ2-1, the full variable domain is EPEVTQTPSHQVTQMGQEVILRCVPISNHLYFYWYRQILGQKVEFLVSFYNNEISEKSEIFDDQFSVERPDGSNFTLKIRSTKLEDSAMYFCASSERKGGGFFGPGTRLTVL.

V gene TRBV27 combines with J gene TRBJ1-2, with TRBD1 matching 7 bases. CDR1 is MNHEY, CDR2 SMNVEV, per germline (reference sequence). V lost 6 bases and J lost 4; bases outside the gene matches: 8. The CDR3 sequence is 14 residues long. This chain's CDR3 is CASRPRDSFYGYTF. In DNA form, the CDR3 reads TGTGCCAGCAGGCCACGGGACAGTTTCTATGGCTACACCTTC.

The rearrangement uses TRBV21-1 and TRBJ2-3; the D call in the table, TRBD2, was not verified against the DNA. TRBV21-1 is a pseudogene. This CDR3 spans 17 amino acids. This CDR3 reads CASSPRTSGNWTDTQYF. CDR3 coding DNA: TGTGCCAGCAGCCCCCGGACTAGCGGGAATTGGACAGATACGCAGTATTTT.

The chain combines TRBV29-1 with TRBJ2-1; perhaps TRBD2 as D (5 bases). The CDR3 is 16 amino acids. The ends were cut back, 5 bases at V and 0 bases at J, with 17 bases in the middle. CDR1 and CDR2 from the germline V gene are SQVTM and ANQGSEA. The DNA of the CDR3 is TGCAGCGTTCCCGTGGGGAGTGGGAGCTCCTACAATGAGCAGTTCTTC. This gives the protein CSVPVGSGSSYNEQFF.

This chain's CDR3 is CASSPGQFRLVQGYTF. Here the CDR3 DNA reads TGCGCCAGCAGCCCCGGACAGTTCAGGCTCGTTCAAGGCTACACCTTC. V is TRBV5-1 and J is TRBJ1-2, with TRBD1 as a possible D gene (6 bases). Germline V lookup: CDR1 SGHRS, CDR2 YFSETQ. Trimming cost V 4 bases and J 8 bases, with 24 bases left between them. This CDR3 contains 16 residues.

This clone showed up just a few times. This chain uses TRBV3-1 (or the pseudogene TRBV3-2) with TRBJ1-2; D is ambiguous. Germline V CDR1 and CDR2: LGHDT, YNNKEL (reference sequence). Between the trimmed V and J ends, which lost 1 base and 4 bases, there was a span of 7 bases. CDR3 length: 13 residues. CDR3 sequence (DNA): TGTGCCAGCAGCCAAGGCGTTCTCTATGGCTACACCTTC. Amino acid sequence: CASSQGVLYGYTF.

The chain recombines TRBV19 with TRBJ2-1, with unresolved D. CDR1 and CDR2 (germline): LNHDA, SQIVND (reference sequence). V was cut by 5 bases and J by 8 bases, with 10 bases left in between. CDR3 length equals 12 residues. CDR3 region: CASSSTYDEQFF. CDR3 nucleotides: TGTGCCAGTAGTTCGACATACGATGAGCAGTTCTTC.

A note on this clone: One end of the junction is discordant with germline, which a read error may explain. The chain has TRBV6-6 and TRBJ1-1, with 9 nucleotides matching TRBD1. The CDR3 length is 12 residues. From germline, CDR1 is MNHNY and CDR2 SVGAGI (reference sequence). The CDR3 sequence is CTSSLDRGEAFF. The CDR3 DNA is TGTACCAGCAGTTTGGACAGGGGAGAGGCTTTCTTT.

The genes are TRBV28 and TRBJ2-1, with unresolved D. Trimming removed 6 bases at V and 5 bases at J, with 5 bases between. Germline V lookup: CDR1 MDHEN, CDR2 SYDVKM. CDR3 length equals 11 residues. The CDR3 DNA follows: TGTGCCAGCAGACTAAACAATGAGCAGTTCTTC. Amino acids: CASRLNNEQFF.

V is TRBV7-3 and J is TRBJ2-6; D not certain. The V end lost 2 bases, the J end lost 2 bases, and 10 bases lay between the germline ends. Germline V CDR1 and CDR2: SGHTA, FQGTGA. This CDR3 contains 16 residues. The CDR3 coding sequence is TGTGCCAGCAGCTTACGTCCCCCTCCTGGGGCCAACGTCCTGACTTTC. Its translation: CASSLRPPPGANVLTF.

As regards this clone: Other DNA sequences in the same sample also yield this CDR3. V usage is TRBV27 and J usage is TRBJ2-3; D not resolved. Trimming shortened V by 2 bases and J by 1 base, and 7 bases separated the two germline ends. CDR1 MNHEY and CDR2 SMNVEV come from the germline V gene (reference sequence). This CDR3 is built from 14 residues. The CDR3 reads CASSLRQGTDTQYF. CDR3 nucleotide sequence: TGTGCCAGCAGTTTACGTCAGGGCACAGATACGCAGTATTTT.

This chain links TRBV30 with TRBJ1-2; D perhaps matches TRBD1 (5 bases). Per the germline V gene, CDR1 is GTSNPN and CDR2 is SVGIG (reference sequence). Trimming left V 2 bases short and J 4 bases short, with 14 bases between. The CDR3 covers 14 residues. The CDR3 region is CAWSSAGGVYGYTF. The CDR3 DNA reads TGTGCCTGGAGTTCGGCGGGGGGTGTCTATGGCTACACCTTC.

The chain links TRBV18 to TRBJ2-1; 10 bases fit TRBD1. Germline CDR1 reads KGHSH; CDR2 reads LQKENI. The CDR3 sequence is 13 residues long. Germline trimming cut 6 bases from V and 6 bases from J; bases unmatched to any gene: 2. The CDR3 DNA sequence: TGTGCCAGCTCGGGACAGGGGACCAATGAGCAGTTCTTC. Its protein is CASSGQGTNEQFF.

This rearrangement joins TRBV7-6 to TRBJ1-1, with TRBD1 matching 7 bases. The CDR3 consists of 14 residues. CDR1 and CDR2 from the germline V gene are SGHVS and FNYEAQ. The ends lost 5 bases at V and 5 bases at J; junction bases unmatched: 8. This chain's CDR3 is CASSAEGARTEAFF. CDR3 nucleotide sequence: TGTGCCAGCAGCGCGGAGGGGGCGCGTACTGAAGCTTTCTTT.

The chain has TRBV7-8 and TRBJ1-6; weak D call: TRBD1 (5 bases). Looked up from germline, CDR1 is SGHVS and CDR2 is FQNEAQ. This CDR3 region has 15 residues. V gave up 5 bases and J gave up 6 bases, with 14 bases separating them. The CDR3 spells CASSAGVVFNSPLHF. Here the CDR3 DNA reads TGTGCCAGCAGCGCGGGGGTAGTGTTTAATTCACCCCTCCACTTT.

By share, this clone ranks as medium-sized. The gene calls are TRBV7-6 and TRBJ1-4, with D maybe TRBD1 (6 bases). The CDR3 has 15 residues. Trimming shortened V by 5 bases and J by 8 bases, and 18 bases separated the two germline ends. CDR1 and CDR2 from the germline V gene are SGHVS and FNYEAQ. The CDR3 loop reads CASSPTGLVEEKLFF. The CDR3, as DNA: TGTGCCAGCAGCCCCACAGGGCTGGTGGAGGAAAAACTGTTTTTT.

The V gene is TRBV19, the J gene TRBJ2-7; D is uncertain. CDR1 and CDR2 (germline): LNHDA, SQIVND (reference sequence). There are 13 residues in the CDR3. The ends were cut back, 7 bases at V and 3 bases at J, with 13 bases in the middle. CDR3 nucleotide sequence: TGTGCCAGTAAACCCACAGAAGACTACGAGCAGTACTTC. As protein: CASKPTEDYEQYF.

This rearrangement joins TRBV28 to TRBJ2-1, with D unclear. CDR1 is MDHEN, CDR2 SYDVKM, per germline. The CDR3 is 10 residues long. The V gene lost 11 bases and the J gene lost 7 bases, with 9 bases spanning the gap. The CDR3 here is CARGRNEQFF. CDR3 sequence (DNA): TGTGCCCGCGGCCGGAATGAGCAGTTCTTC.

The genes are TRBV6-5 and TRBJ2-1, with TRBD2 matching 10 bases. Germline trimming cut 4 bases from V and 5 bases from J; bases unmatched to any gene: 8. From germline, CDR1 is MNHEY and CDR2 SVGAGI. This CDR3 comprises 16 residues. The CDR3 DNA sequence: TGTGCCAGCAGTTTCCACGGACTAGCGGAGAACAATGAGCAGTTCTTC. Its protein product is CASSFHGLAENNEQFF.

V and J are TRBV4-1 and TRBJ2-1; TRBD2 matches at 11 bases. Germline loops: CDR1 MGHRA, CDR2 YSYEKL. There are 17 residues in the CDR3. The junction had 9 bases not matched to a gene; V was cut back by 2 bases and J by 6 bases. For the CDR3, the DNA is TGCGCCAGCAGCCAATGGGTTAGCGGGAGGGCCTCCAATGAGCAGTTCTTC. This encodes CASSQWVSGRASNEQFF.

The gene calls are TRBV7-2 and TRBJ1-2, with 7 bases matching TRBD1. Germline V lookup: CDR1 SGHTA, CDR2 FQGNSA. V shed 5 bases, J shed 7 bases, and the junction held 13 bases outside the gene matches. The CDR3 loop spans 15 amino acids. In DNA form, the CDR3 reads TGTGCCAGCAGCACCACACCCGACAGGGTTTCTGGCTACACCTTC. Protein: CASSTTPDRVSGYTF. The full variable domain, rest sourced from reference TRBV7-2 and TRBJ1-2, is GAGVSQSPSNKVTEKGKDVELRCDPISGHTALYWYRQSLGQGLEFLIYFQGNSAPDKSGLPSDRFSAERTGGSVSTLTIQRTQQEDSAVYLCASSTTPDRVSGYTFGSGTRLTVV.

This clone was counted a single time. V usage is TRBV9 and J usage is TRBJ2-7; the D is unclear. The CDR3 covers 15 residues. V lost 1 base, J lost 7 bases, and 18 bases lay in between. Germline CDR1 is SGDLS and CDR2 is YYNGEE. CDR3 DNA sequence: TGTGCCAGCAGCGTAAGTGGGTCGAGAGGTGGGGAGCAGTACTTC. Protein product: CASSVSGSRGGEQYF.

V usage is TRBV12-3 or TRBV12-4 and J usage is TRBJ2-5, with unresolved D. V lost 3 bases and J 5 bases, leaving 4 bases between the germline ends. The CDR3 is 11 residues long. The CDR3 sequence is CASSLRETQYF. The CDR3, as DNA: TGTGCCAGCAGTTTGCGTGAGACCCAGTACTTC.

In its sample, this clone was seen once. V gene TRBV7-3 combines with J gene TRBJ2-1, with unresolved D. The length of the CDR3 is 17 residues. The V end was cut by 5 bases, the J end by 0 bases, with 17 bases between. Germline lookup yields CDR1 SGHTA and CDR2 FQGTGA. CDR3 protein: CASSPISGPTSYNEQFF. DNA of the CDR3: TGTGCCAGCAGCCCAATTTCAGGCCCAACCTCCTACAATGAGCAGTTCTTC.